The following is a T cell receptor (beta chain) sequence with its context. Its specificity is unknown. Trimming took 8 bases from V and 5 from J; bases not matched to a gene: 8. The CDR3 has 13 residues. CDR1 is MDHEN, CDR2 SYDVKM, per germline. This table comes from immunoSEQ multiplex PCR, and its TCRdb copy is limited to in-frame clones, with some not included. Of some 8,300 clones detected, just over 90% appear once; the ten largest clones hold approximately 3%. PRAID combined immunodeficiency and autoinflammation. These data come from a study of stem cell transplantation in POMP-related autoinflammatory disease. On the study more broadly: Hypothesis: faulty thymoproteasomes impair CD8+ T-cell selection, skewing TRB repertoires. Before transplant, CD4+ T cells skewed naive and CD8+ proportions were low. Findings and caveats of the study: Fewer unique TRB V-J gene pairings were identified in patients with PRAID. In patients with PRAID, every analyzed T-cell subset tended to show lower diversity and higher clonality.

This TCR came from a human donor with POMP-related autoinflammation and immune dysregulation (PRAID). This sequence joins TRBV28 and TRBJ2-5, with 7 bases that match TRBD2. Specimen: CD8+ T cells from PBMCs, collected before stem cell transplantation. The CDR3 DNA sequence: TGTGCCAGCTCTTGGGGAGGGGTGGAGACCCAGTACTTC. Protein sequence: CASSWGGVETQYF.